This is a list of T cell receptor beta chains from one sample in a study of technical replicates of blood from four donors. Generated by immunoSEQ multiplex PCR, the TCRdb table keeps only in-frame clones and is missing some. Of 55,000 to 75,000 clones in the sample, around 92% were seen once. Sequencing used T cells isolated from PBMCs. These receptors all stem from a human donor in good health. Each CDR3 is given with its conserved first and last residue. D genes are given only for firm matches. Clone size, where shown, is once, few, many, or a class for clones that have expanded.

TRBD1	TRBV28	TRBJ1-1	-	TGTGCCAGCAGAGCGGACAGGGAAGGGGTCACTGAAGCTTTCTTT	CASRADREGVTEAFF
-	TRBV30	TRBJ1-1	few	TGTGCCTGGAGAGGGGTATTGAACACTGAAGCTTTCTTT	CAWRGVLNTEAFF
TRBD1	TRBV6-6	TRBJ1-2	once	TGTGCCAGCAGAGGGACAGGGGCGGACTACTATGGCTACACCTTC	CASRGTGADYYGYTF
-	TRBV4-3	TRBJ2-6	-	TGCGCCAGCAGCCAAGATCCTAACTCTGGGGCCAACGTCCTGACTTTC	CASSQDPNSGANVLTF
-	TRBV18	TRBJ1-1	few	TGTGCCAGCTCACCCCAGGGCCCCCGGACTGAAGCTTTCTTT	CASSPQGPRTEAFF
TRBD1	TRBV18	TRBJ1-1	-	TGTGCCAGCTCACCCCGGGACAGGGGGACTGAAGCTTTCTTT	CASSPRDRGTEAFF
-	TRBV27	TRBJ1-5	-	TGTGCCAGCAGTTTAAGCCCCGGTCAGCCCCAGCATTTT	CASSLSPGQPQHF
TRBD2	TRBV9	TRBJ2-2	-	TGTGCCAGCAGCGTAGGGGCGGGAGGATATGGCGGGGAGCTGTTTTTT	CASSVGAGGYGGELFF
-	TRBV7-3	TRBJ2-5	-	TGTGCCAGCAGCCCAAATGGGATATCAGGGGAGACCCAGTACTTC	CASSPNGISGETQYF
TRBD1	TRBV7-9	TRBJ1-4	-	TGTGCCAGCAGCTTAGGGGGGACAGGGAATGAAAAACTGTTTTTT	CASSLGGTGNEKLFF
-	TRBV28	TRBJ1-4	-	TGTGCCAGCAGTTTTGTTGCGGTGTCTAATGAAAAACTGTTTTTT	CASSFVAVSNEKLFF
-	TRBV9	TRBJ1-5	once	TGTGCCAGCAGCGTTGACAACGAGCCCCAGCATTTT	CASSVDNEPQHF
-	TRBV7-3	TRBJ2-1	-	TGTGCCAGCAGCTCCGAGGCGGCACCCTACAATGAGCAGTTCTTC	CASSSEAAPYNEQFF
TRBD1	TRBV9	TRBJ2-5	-	TGTGCCAGCAGCGGATGGACAGGGATGGAGACCCAGTACTTC	CASSGWTGMETQYF
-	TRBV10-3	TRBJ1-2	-	TGTGCCATCAGTGAGTACGGAGGGAGCTATGGCTACACCTTC	CAISEYGGSYGYTF
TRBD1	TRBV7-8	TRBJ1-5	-	TGTGCCAGCAGCTTAGAGGGTTGGGGGCCGACAGGGAATCAGCCCCAGCATTTT	CASSLEGWGPTGNQPQHF
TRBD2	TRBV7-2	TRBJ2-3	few	TGTGCCAGCAGCCCCGTTGGGGGAGGGCCGGCAGATACGCAGTATTTT	CASSPVGGGPADTQYF
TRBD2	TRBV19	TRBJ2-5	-	TGTGCCAGTAGTCTCGGGACTAGCGGGAGGGCCTCGGGAGAGACCCAGTACTTC	CASSLGTSGRASGETQYF
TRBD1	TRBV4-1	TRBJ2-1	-	TGCGCCAGCAGCCATGCCGGGACAGCAAATGAGCAGTTCTTC	CASSHAGTANEQFF
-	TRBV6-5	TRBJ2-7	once	TGTGCCAGCAGTACCGCAGGGGAGCAGTACTTC	CASSTAGEQYF
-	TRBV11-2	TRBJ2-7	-	TGTGCCAGCAGCTGGGACACCTACGAGCAGTACTTC	CASSWDTYEQYF
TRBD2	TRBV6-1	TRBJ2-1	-	TGTGCCAGCAGTGAAGGGCTAGCGGGGGGAAATGAGCAGTTCTTC	CASSEGLAGGNEQFF
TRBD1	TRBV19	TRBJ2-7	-	TGTGCCAGTAGTATGGGACAGGGCTCCTACGAGCAGTACTTC	CASSMGQGSYEQYF
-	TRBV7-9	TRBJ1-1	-	TGTGCCAGCAGCTTAGAAGAGAGACAGGCATCCATAGCTTTCTTT	CASSLEERQASIAFF
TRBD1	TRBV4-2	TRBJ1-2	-	TGTGCCAGCAGCCATGGGACAGGCATCTATGGCTACACCTTC	CASSHGTGIYGYTF
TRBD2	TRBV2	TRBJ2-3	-	TGTGCCAGCAGTACTAGCGGGAGGGCACGGACGCAGTATTTT	CASSTSGRARTQYF
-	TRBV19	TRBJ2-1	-	TGTGCCAGTAGTAGGATAGCGGACCTCTACAATGAGCAGTTCTTC	CASSRIADLYNEQFF
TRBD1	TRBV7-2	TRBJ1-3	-	TGTGCCAGCAGCCCCCGACCGGGACAGCTCTCTGGAAACACCATATATTTT	CASSPRPGQLSGNTIYF